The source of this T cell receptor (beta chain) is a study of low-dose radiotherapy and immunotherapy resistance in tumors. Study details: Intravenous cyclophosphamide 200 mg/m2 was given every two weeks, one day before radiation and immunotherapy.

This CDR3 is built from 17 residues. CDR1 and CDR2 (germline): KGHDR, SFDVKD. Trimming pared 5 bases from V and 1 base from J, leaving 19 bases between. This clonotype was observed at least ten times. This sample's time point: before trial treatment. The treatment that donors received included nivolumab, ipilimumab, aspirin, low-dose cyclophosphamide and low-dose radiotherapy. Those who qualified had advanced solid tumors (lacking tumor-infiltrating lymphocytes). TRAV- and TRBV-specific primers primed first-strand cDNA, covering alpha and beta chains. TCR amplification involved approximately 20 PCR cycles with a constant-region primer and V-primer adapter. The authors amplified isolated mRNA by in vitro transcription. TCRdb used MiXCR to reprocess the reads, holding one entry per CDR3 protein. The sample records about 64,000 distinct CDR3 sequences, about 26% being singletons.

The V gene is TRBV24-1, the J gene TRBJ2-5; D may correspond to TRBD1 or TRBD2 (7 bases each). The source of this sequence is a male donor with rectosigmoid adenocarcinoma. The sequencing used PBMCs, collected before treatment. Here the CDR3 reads CATSAGQGGGAQETQYF. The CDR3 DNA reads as TGTGCCACCAGTGCGGGCCAGGGGGGGGGCGCCCAAGAGACCCAGTACTTC.